A single count supports the clone carrying this T cell receptor gamma chain. Its antigen remains unknown. Other DNA sequences of this sample code for an identical CDR3. This record comes from a study of Vδ1+ human thymocytes. General study findings and limits: In the thymus, TRG and TRD repertoires looked highly polyclonal with Gaussian CDR3 lengths. Bulk data may be misread because of unexpected Vdelta2 sequences. Unlike peripheral blood Vdelta1+ controls, thymic delta-chain sequences included 20% to 25% Vdelta2 and few Vdelta3. TRD repertoires were essentially private, unlike widely shared TRG clonotypes.

This CDR3 spans 13 amino acids. V trimming: 0 bases; J trimming: 7 bases; junction bases outside the gene matches: 6. Per the germline V gene, CDR1 is VINAFY and CDR2 is YDVSNSKD. Sequences come from RNA converted to cDNA by reverse transcription. CDR3 amplicons came from multiplex PCR with pooled V-gene forward and constant-region reverse primers. TCRdb re-called clones from the multiplex PCR reads using CATT. The sample has over 5,500 gamma-chain clones, roughly 40% seen once. Sample: Vdelta1+ gamma-delta thymocytes from the thymus. Subset meaning: FACS-sorted CD3+ TCRalphabeta- TCRVdelta1+ TCRVdelta2- thymocytes. This chain connects TRGV5 to TRGJ1 or TRGJ2. The J gene, absent from TCRdb, was called here by matching the DNA to germline. This clonotype was sampled from a boy younger than two who had congenital heart surgery. The CDR3 region has the DNA TGTGCCACCTGGGACAGGCGGAGGTATAAGAAACTCTTT. This sequence encodes CATWDRRRYKKLF.